These 7 T cell receptor beta chains came from one sample sequenced in a study of T-cell reconstitution after alpha-beta-depleted transplantation in children. TCRbeta library preparation incorporated unique molecular identifiers. TCRdb used MiXCR to reprocess the PCR reads, holding one entry per CDR3 protein. The data hold some 450,000 distinct CDR3 sequences, with 43% observed a single time. This specimen consisted of PBMCs, obtained before TCRalphabeta/CD19-depleted stem cell transplant. The receptors come from a girl aged 2 to 10 with aplastic anemia, due to receive a stem cell transplant.

A few counts support this clonotype. This chain uses TRBV20-1 with TRBJ2-3; TRBD1 matches 8 bases. The V segment lost 5 bases and the J segment 1 base; nucleotides outside the gene matches: 5. Germline V lookup: CDR1 DFQATT, CDR2 SNEGSKA (reference sequence). The CDR3 has 14 residues. CDR3 coding DNA: TGCAGTGCTGAGACAGGGGTTGGCACAGATACGCAGTATTTT. This translates into CSAETGVGTDTQYF.

This rearrangement joins TRBV4-2 to TRBJ2-3; 11 bases match TRBD2. J lost 3 bases, V lost 6 bases, and 5 bases had no gene match. The CDR3 extends over 15 amino acids. Germline CDR1 LGHNA, CDR2 YNFKEQ. The CDR3 DNA reads TGTGCCAGCAGACCAGTAGCGGGGGGGACAGATACGCAGTATTTT. Translated, it gives CASRPVAGGTDTQYF.

This clonotype was observed at least ten times. The chain is built from TRBV19 and TRBJ1-1; 8 positions agree with TRBD1. Per the germline V gene, CDR1 is LNHDA and CDR2 is SQIVND (reference sequence). This CDR3 is 15 amino acids long. J lost 4 bases, V lost 5 bases, and 9 bases had no gene match. CDR3 region: CASSYDRGVGTEAFF. The CDR3 DNA is TGTGCCAGTAGTTACGACAGGGGCGTGGGCACTGAAGCTTTCTTT.

This sequence joins TRBV4-1 and TRBJ1-1; D uncertain. Germline lookup yields CDR1 MGHRA and CDR2 YSYEKL. With 1 base removed from V and 6 bases from J, the gap between germline ends came to 9 bases. The CDR3 spans 13 residues. This CDR3 is CASSQVWGPEAFF. The CDR3 region has the DNA TGCGCCAGCAGCCAAGTATGGGGTCCTGAAGCTTTCTTT.

The chain links TRBV5-1 to TRBJ2-1, with a tentative D call TRBD2 (5 bases). CDR1 SGHRS and CDR2 YFSETQ come from the germline V gene. Trimming removed 6 bases from V and 0 bases from J, with 10 bases in between. This CDR3 is 14 amino acids long. This CDR3 is CASTRDHSYNEQFF. CDR3 nucleotides: TGCGCCAGCACCCGGGATCACTCCTACAATGAGCAGTTCTTC.

This clonotype was found many times. The chain recombines TRBV5-1 with TRBJ2-2, with D possibly matching TRBD1 (5 bases). V was cut by 0 bases and J by 3 bases, with 9 bases left in between. Germline lookup yields CDR1 SGHRS and CDR2 YFSETQ. The CDR3 has 15 amino acids. CDR3 protein: CASSLDGRDTGELFF. The CDR3, as DNA: TGCGCCAGCAGCTTGGACGGCAGGGACACCGGGGAGCTGTTTTTT.

This chain links TRBV5-1 with TRBJ1-3, with 7 bases fitting TRBD1. V was pared by 0 bases and J by 5 bases, with 5 bases of the junction left unmatched. The germline gives CDR1 SGHRS, CDR2 YFSETQ. There are 15 residues in the CDR3. The CDR3 nucleotides read TGCGCCAGCAGCTTGGCCCGGACAGGACGAAACACCATATATTTT. Protein sequence: CASSLARTGRNTIYF.